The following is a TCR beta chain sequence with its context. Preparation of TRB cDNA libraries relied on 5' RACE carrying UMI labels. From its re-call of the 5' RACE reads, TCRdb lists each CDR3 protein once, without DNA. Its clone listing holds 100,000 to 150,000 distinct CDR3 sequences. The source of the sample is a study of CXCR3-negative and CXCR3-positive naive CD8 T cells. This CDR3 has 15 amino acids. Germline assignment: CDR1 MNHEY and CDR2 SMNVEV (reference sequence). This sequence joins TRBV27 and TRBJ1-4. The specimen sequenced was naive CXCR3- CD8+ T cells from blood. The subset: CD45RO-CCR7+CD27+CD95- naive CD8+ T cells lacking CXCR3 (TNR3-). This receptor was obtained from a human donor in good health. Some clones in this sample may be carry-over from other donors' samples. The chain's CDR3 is CASSLLGATNEKLFF.